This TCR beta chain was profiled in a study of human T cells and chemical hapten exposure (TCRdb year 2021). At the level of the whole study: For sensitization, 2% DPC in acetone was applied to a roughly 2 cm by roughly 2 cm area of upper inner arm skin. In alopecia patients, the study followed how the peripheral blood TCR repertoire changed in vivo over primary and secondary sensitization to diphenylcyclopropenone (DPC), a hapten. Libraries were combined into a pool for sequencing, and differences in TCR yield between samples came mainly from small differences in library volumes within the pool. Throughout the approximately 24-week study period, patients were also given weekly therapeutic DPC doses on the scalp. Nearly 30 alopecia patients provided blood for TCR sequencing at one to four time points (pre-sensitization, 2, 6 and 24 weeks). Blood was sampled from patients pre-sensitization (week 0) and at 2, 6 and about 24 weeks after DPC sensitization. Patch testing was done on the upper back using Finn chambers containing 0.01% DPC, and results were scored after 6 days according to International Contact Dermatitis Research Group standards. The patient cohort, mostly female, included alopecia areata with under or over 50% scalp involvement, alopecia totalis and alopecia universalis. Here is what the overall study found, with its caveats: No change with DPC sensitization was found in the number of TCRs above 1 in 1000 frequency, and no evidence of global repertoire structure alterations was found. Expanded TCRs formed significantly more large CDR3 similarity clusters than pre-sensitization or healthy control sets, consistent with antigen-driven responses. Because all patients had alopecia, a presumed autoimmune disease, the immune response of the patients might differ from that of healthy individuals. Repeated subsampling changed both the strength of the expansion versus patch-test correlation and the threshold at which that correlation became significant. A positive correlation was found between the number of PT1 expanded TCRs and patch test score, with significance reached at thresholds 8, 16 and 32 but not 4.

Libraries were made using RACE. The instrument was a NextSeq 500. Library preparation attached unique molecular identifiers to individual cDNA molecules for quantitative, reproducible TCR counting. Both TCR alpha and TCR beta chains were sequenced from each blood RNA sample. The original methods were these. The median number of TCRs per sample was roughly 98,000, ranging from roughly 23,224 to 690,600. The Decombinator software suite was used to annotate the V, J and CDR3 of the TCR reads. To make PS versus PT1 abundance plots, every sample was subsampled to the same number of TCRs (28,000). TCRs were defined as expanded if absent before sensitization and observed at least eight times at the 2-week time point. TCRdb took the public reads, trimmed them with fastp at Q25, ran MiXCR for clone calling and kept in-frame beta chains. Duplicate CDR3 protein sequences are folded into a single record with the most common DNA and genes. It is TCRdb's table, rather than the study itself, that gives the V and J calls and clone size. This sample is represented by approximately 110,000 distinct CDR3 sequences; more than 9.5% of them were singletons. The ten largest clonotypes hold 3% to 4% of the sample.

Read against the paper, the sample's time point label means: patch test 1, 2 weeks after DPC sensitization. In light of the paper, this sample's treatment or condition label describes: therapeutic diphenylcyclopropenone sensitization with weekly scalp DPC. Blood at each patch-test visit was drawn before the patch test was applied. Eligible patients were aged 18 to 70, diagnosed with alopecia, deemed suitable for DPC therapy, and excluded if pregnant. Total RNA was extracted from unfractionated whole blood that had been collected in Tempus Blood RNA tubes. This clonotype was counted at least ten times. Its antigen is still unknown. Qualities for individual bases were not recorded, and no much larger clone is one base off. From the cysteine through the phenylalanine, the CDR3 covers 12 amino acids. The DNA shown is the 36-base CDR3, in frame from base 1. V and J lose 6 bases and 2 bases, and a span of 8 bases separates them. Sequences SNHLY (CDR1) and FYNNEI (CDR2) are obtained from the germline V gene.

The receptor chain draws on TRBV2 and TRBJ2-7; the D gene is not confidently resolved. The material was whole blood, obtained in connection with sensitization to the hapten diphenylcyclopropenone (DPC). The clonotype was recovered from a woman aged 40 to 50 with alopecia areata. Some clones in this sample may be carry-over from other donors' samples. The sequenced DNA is TGTGCCAGCAGATCCGACACCTACGAGCAGTACTTC. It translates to CASRSDTYEQYF.